This is a list of T cell receptor beta chains from one sample in a study of HIV-infected patients and healthy controls. TCRdb independently ran MiXCR on the 5' RACE reads; one entry per CDR3 protein. The sample lists 9,500 or so distinct CDR3 sequences; roughly 5.6% were seen once. This specimen consisted of blood, obtained before antiretroviral therapy. These receptors were taken from an adult with HIV infection. CDR3s include the opening cysteine and the closing phenylalanine or tryptophan. D genes are given only for firm matches. For some rows the clone size is stated as once, few or many, or as a class when expanded; others skip it.

CDR3aa: CASSLGREESDEQYF
CDR3nt: TGTGCCAGCAGCTTAGGGCGGGAGGAAAGCGACGAGCAGTACTTC
j_gene: TRBJ2-7
d_gene: TRBD2
v_gene: TRBV7-9
abundance: many

CDR3aa: CASSPWGADRGLAGEADTQYF
CDR3nt: TGCGCCAGCAGTCCCTGGGGGGCCGACCGTGGACTAGCGGGAGAGGCAGATACGCAGTATTTT
j_gene: TRBJ2-3
d_gene: TRBD2
v_gene: TRBV23-1
abundance: medium-sized

CDR3aa: CAVRGYEQFF
CDR3nt: TGTGCCGTCCGCGGGTATGAGCAGTTCTTC
j_gene: TRBJ2-1
d_gene: -
v_gene: TRBV6-1
abundance: -

CDR3aa: CASSAYYGEAFF
CDR3nt: TGTGCCAGCAGCGCATACTACGGGGAAGCTTTCTTT
j_gene: TRBJ1-1
d_gene: -
v_gene: TRBV7-2
abundance: many

CDR3aa: CATSFDNSDQPQHF
CDR3nt: TGTGCCACCAGCTTCGACAATTCGGATCAGCCCCAGCATTTT
j_gene: TRBJ1-5
d_gene: -
v_gene: TRBV15
abundance: many

CDR3aa: CASSLSGATYEQYF
CDR3nt: TGTGCCAGTAGTCTCTCGGGGGCCACCTACGAGCAGTACTTC
j_gene: TRBJ2-7
d_gene: -
v_gene: TRBV19
abundance: many

CDR3aa: CASSGNGGPSLFF
CDR3nt: TGTGCCAGCAGTGGAAACGGGGGGCCTAGTCTGTTTTTT
j_gene: TRBJ2-2
d_gene: -
v_gene: TRBV6-1
abundance: many

CDR3aa: CASSSWAGYEQYF
CDR3nt: TGTGCCAGCAGCTCATGGGCGGGGTACGAGCAGTACTTC
j_gene: TRBJ2-7
d_gene: -
v_gene: TRBV7-2
abundance: many

CDR3aa: CASSLGLAGSNEQFF
CDR3nt: TGTGCCAGCAGCTTGGGACTAGCGGGAAGCAATGAGCAGTTCTTC
j_gene: TRBJ2-1
d_gene: TRBD2
v_gene: TRBV13
abundance: many

CDR3aa: CASSLGPGYSYEQYF
CDR3nt: TGTGCCAGCAGTTTGGGACCGGGCTACTCCTACGAGCAGTACTTC
j_gene: TRBJ2-7
d_gene: -
v_gene: TRBV5-6
abundance: many

CDR3aa: CASKGGAGVVTGELFF
CDR3nt: TGTGCCAGCAAGGGAGGGGCGGGAGTTGTCACCGGGGAGCTGTTTTTT
j_gene: TRBJ2-2
d_gene: TRBD2
v_gene: TRBV6-1
abundance: -

CDR3aa: CASSFSGRAHEQYF
CDR3nt: TGTGCCAGCAGTTTTAGCGGGAGGGCCCACGAGCAGTACTTC
j_gene: TRBJ2-7
d_gene: TRBD2
v_gene: TRBV6-5
abundance: many

CDR3aa: CASSQEDEQYF
CDR3nt: TGTGCCAGCAGCCAAGAGGACGAGCAGTACTTC
j_gene: TRBJ2-7
d_gene: -
v_gene: TRBV3-1
abundance: medium-sized

CDR3aa: CAWTLAGGINEQFF
CDR3nt: TGTGCCTGGACCTTAGCGGGGGGAATCAATGAGCAGTTCTTC
j_gene: TRBJ2-1
d_gene: TRBD2
v_gene: TRBV30
abundance: medium-sized

CDR3aa: CASVGTADTGELFF
CDR3nt: TGTGCCAGCGTAGGGACAGCAGATACCGGGGAGCTGTTTTTT
j_gene: TRBJ2-2
d_gene: TRBD1
v_gene: TRBV6-2/TRBV6-3
abundance: few

CDR3aa: CASSDINTDTQYF
CDR3nt: TGTGCCAGCAGCGACATTAACACAGATACGCAGTATTTT
j_gene: TRBJ2-3
d_gene: -
v_gene: TRBV7-9
abundance: many

CDR3aa: CSARDRGNTGELFF
CDR3nt: TGCAGTGCGAGGGACAGGGGTAACACCGGGGAGCTGTTTTTT
j_gene: TRBJ2-2
d_gene: TRBD1
v_gene: TRBV20-1
abundance: many

CDR3aa: CASSLRTQGDEQFF
CDR3nt: TGCGCCAGCAGCTTGAGGACACAGGGGGATGAGCAGTTCTTC
j_gene: TRBJ2-1
d_gene: TRBD1
v_gene: TRBV5-1
abundance: many

CDR3aa: CASSVGKDEETQYF
CDR3nt: TGTGCCAGCAGCGTAGGCAAGGATGAAGAGACCCAGTACTTC
j_gene: TRBJ2-5
d_gene: -
v_gene: TRBV9
abundance: many

CDR3aa: CASSLAIGLTTDTQYF
CDR3nt: TGTGCCAGCAGCTTAGCGATCGGTCTGACCACAGATACGCAGTATTTT
j_gene: TRBJ2-3
d_gene: -
v_gene: TRBV7-6
abundance: medium-sized